This T cell receptor beta chain was recorded in a study of cytomegalovirus exposure and HLA in healthy donors. This CDR3 has 13 residues. Per the germline V gene, CDR1 is SGHRS and CDR2 is YFSETQ. Germline trimming cut 3 bases from V and 6 bases from J; bases unmatched to any gene: 5. A multiplex PCR was run with 60 Vbeta primers and 13 Jbeta primers. TCRdb keeps only in-frame clones here, not all; method: immunoSEQ multiplex PCR. The ten top clones account for under 2%, within a sample of 100,000 to 150,000 clones. The V gene is TRBV5-1, the J gene TRBJ2-7; TRBD1 matches at 8 bases. The specimen sequenced was PBMCs. The TCR originated in a woman in her thirties or forties in good health and CMV-seropositive. The CDR3 spells CASSSQGASEQYF. The CDR3 DNA reads as TGCGCCAGCAGCTCGCAGGGGGCAAGCGAGCAGTACTTC.